This entry lists 31 T cell receptor beta chains sequenced from one sample in a study of OX40 agonist ivuxolimab in advanced cancers. Assay used: immunoSEQ multiplex PCR; TCRdb lists only in-frame clones, some missing. Of over 90,000 clones detected, roughly nine tenths appear once; the ten largest clones hold 5.5%. This sample comprised CD4+ or CD8+ T cells sorted from blood, obtained in a trial of the OX40 agonist ivuxolimab. The receptors come from an adult with an advanced solid tumor such as melanoma, head and neck, liver or kidney cancer.

On this clone itself: This CDR3 is also generated by other DNA sequences in the sample. The CDR3 DNA sequence: TGTGCCAGCAGTTTGACAGGGGCCCTCCACTACGAGCAGTACTTC. It codes for CASSLTGALHYEQYF. The chain uses TRBV27 and TRBJ2-7, with 8 bases identical to TRBD1. Germline V gene data show CDR1 as MNHEY and CDR2 as SMNVEV (reference sequence). The CDR3 loop spans 15 amino acids. Trimming at V came to 3 bases and at J to 3 bases, leaving 7 bases not matched to a gene.

This clone has only one observation. The chain carries TRBV25-1 and TRBJ1-3; no firm D call. The CDR3 runs to 14 residues. Trimming removed 3 bases from V and 0 bases from J, with 6 bases in between. Germline V gene sequence: CDR1 MGHDK, CDR2 SYGVNS. CDR3 in amino acids: CASSDSISGNTIYF. In nucleotides, the CDR3 is TGTGCCAGCAGTGACTCGATCTCTGGAAACACCATATATTTT.

The chain carries TRBV7-3 and TRBJ2-3; 9 bases are a match to TRBD2. The CDR3 runs 16 residues. Germline values: CDR1 SGHTA, CDR2 FQGTGA. J lost 6 bases, V lost 4 bases, and 11 bases had no gene match. This CDR3 is CASSSLAGTTHDTQYF. CDR3 in DNA: TGTGCCAGCAGCTCCCTAGCGGGGACTACACATGATACGCAGTATTTT.

This clone is a singleton in its sample. The genes are TRBV6-5 and TRBJ1-5; D might be TRBD1 (6 bases). Germline V lookup: CDR1 MNHEY, CDR2 SVGAGI. The V end lost 2 bases, the J end lost 4 bases, and 12 bases lay between the germline ends. The CDR3 has 15 amino acids. The CDR3 reads CASSYGGRENQPQHF. The CDR3 DNA sequence: TGTGCCAGCAGTTACGGGGGCAGGGAGAATCAGCCCCAGCATTTT.

V is TRBV7-2 and J is TRBJ2-1, with 10 nucleotides matching TRBD2. CDR1 is SGHTA, CDR2 FQGNSA, per germline. Unmatched junction bases numbered 12, after V lost 1 base and J lost 6 bases. CDR3 length: 18 amino acids. The CDR3 DNA reads TGTGCCAGCAGCTTAGGTGCTAGCGGGAGTTTGGGATTCAATGAGCAGTTCTTC. This sequence encodes CASSLGASGSLGFNEQFF.

This clone was recorded once. The CDR3 sequence is CASSPEGNQPQHF. The CDR3, as DNA: TGTGCCAGCTCCCCCGAGGGCAATCAGCCCCAGCATTTT. V and J are TRBV18 and TRBJ1-5; D gene unclear. This CDR3 contains 13 residues. Germline-derived CDR1 and CDR2 are KGHSH and LQKENI. Trimming shortened V by 6 bases and J by 2 bases, and 8 bases separated the two germline ends.

The chain links TRBV18 to TRBJ2-3; D gene unclear. The CDR3 spans 14 residues. Germline assignment: CDR1 KGHSH and CDR2 LQKENI. V lost 5 bases, J lost 6 bases, and 15 bases lay in between. CDR3 coding DNA: TGTGCCAGCTCAAGGGCCCCATCGGCTGATACGCAGTATTTT. The encoded protein is CASSRAPSADTQYF.

This rearrangement joins TRBV7-9 to TRBJ1-2; D ambiguous. Germline V lookup: CDR1 SEHNR, CDR2 FQNEAQ (reference sequence). V lost 1 base and J lost 8, with 8 bases in between. The CDR3 is 12 residues long. For the CDR3, the DNA is TGTGCCAGCAGCTTAGAAAGGTTGGGCTACACCTTC. Amino acids: CASSLERLGYTF.

This clone was counted a few times. The rearrangement links TRBV19 to TRBJ1-5; D is possibly TRBD1 (5 bases). Trimming removed 3 bases from V and 0 bases from J, with 15 bases in between. Germline CDR1 reads LNHDA; CDR2 reads SQIVND (reference sequence). The length of the CDR3 is 17 residues. The DNA for the CDR3 is TGTGCCAGTAGTATGGACACGACCTTTTATAGCAATCAGCCCCAGCATTTT. Protein product: CASSMDTTFYSNQPQHF. The whole variable domain, filled in from reference TRBV19 and TRBJ1-5, reads DGGITQSPKYLFRKEGQNVTLSCEQNLNHDAMYWYRQDPGQGLRLIYYSQIVNDFQKGDIAEGYSVSREKKESFPLTVTSAQKNPTAFYLCASSMDTTFYSNQPQHFGDGTRLSIL.

Concerning this clone: This sample also contains other DNA sequences that code for the same CDR3. This chain uses TRBV5-8 with TRBJ2-7; the D gene is possibly TRBD1 (6 bases). The germline V gene encodes CDR1 SGHTS and CDR2 YDEGEE. V was cut by 4 bases and J by 4 bases, with 15 bases left in between. The length of the CDR3 is 14 residues. CDR3 sequence (DNA): TGTGCCAGCAGCCTGGGACAAGGACGGTACGAGCAGTACTTC. Residues: CASSLGQGRYEQYF.

The rearrangement uses TRBV21-1 and TRBJ2-1; the table gives TRBD1 as D, unverified against the DNA. TRBV21-1 is labeled a pseudogene. There are 13 residues in the CDR3. The CDR3 here is CASSKTGYNEQFF. CDR3 DNA sequence: TGTGCCAGCAGCAAGACAGGATACAATGAGCAGTTCTTC.

The table lists this clone with a count of one. The chain combines TRBV19 with TRBJ2-1; TRBD2 matches 8 bases. The ends lost 8 bases at V and 8 bases at J; junction bases unmatched: 11. CDR3 length: 14 amino acids. CDR1 and CDR2 (germline): LNHDA, SQIVND (reference sequence). CDR3 region: CASQLAAGSYEQFF. The CDR3 region has the DNA TGTGCCAGTCAACTAGCGGCGGGATCGTATGAGCAGTTCTTC.

This clone showed up just once. J is TRBJ2-2 and V is TRBV21-1; TRBD2, the D gene given by the table, was not confirmed from the DNA. TRBV21-1 is a documented pseudogene. The CDR3 is 15 residues long. The CDR3 protein is CASSKGQAGTGELFF. The CDR3 DNA is TGTGCCAGCAGCAAAGGTCAGGCGGGCACCGGGGAGCTGTTTTTT.

The chain uses TRBV10-3 and TRBJ2-2; TRBD1 matches 7 bases. V lost 2 bases and J lost 1; bases outside the gene matches: 4. This CDR3 is 16 amino acids long. Germline CDR1 is ENHRY and CDR2 is SYGVKD. The CDR3 protein is CAISEGGQLNTGELFF. CDR3 DNA: TGTGCCATCAGTGAGGGGGGACAGCTGAACACCGGGGAGCTGTTTTTT.

The chain is built from TRBV6-5 and TRBJ1-5, with D possibly TRBD1 on 5 matching bases. The CDR3 totals 13 residues. The V end was cut by 6 bases, the J end by 4 bases, with 10 bases between. The V gene's germline CDR1 is MNHEY and CDR2 SVGAGI. The CDR3: CASSRARNQPQHF. The CDR3 region has the DNA TGTGCCAGCAGCAGGGCGCGGAATCAGCCCCAGCATTTT.

This chain links TRBV6-5 with TRBJ1-1, with D tentatively TRBD1 (5 bases). CDR3 size: 14 residues. Germline V gene data show CDR1 as MNHEY and CDR2 as SVGAGI. V was trimmed by 2 bases and J by 1 base, leaving 8 bases between them. The CDR3 is CASSYDGTNTEAFF. CDR3 nucleotide sequence: TGTGCCAGCAGTTACGATGGGACGAACACTGAAGCTTTCTTT.

CDR3 in amino acids: CASSVDSSDTQYF. The CDR3 DNA follows: TGTGCCAGCAGCGTCGACAGTTCAGATACGCAGTATTTT. The chain couples TRBV9 to TRBJ2-3, with D possibly matching TRBD1 (5 bases). The germline V and J ends were trimmed by 2 bases and 4 bases, with 8 bases remaining between them. The CDR3 contains 13 residues. Looked up from germline, CDR1 is SGDLS and CDR2 is YYNGEE.

V usage is TRBV4-2 and J usage is TRBJ1-1, with D perhaps matching TRBD1 (5 bases). Germline V gene data show CDR1 as LGHNA and CDR2 as YNFKEQ. Trimming cost V 3 bases and J 1 base, with 18 bases left between them. This CDR3 spans 17 amino acids. The CDR3 sequence is CASSHTGSAWGNTEAFF. CDR3 coding DNA: TGTGCCAGCAGCCACACAGGTTCCGCCTGGGGGAACACTGAAGCTTTCTTT.

The chain has TRBV27 and TRBJ2-3; 12 bases are shared with TRBD2. This CDR3 has 20 residues. The V and J ends lost 1 base and 0 bases, in that order; junction bases with no gene match: 11. CDR1 MNHEY and CDR2 SMNVEV come from the germline V gene (reference sequence). CDR3 bases: TGTGCCAGCAGTTTATTTGGGCTAGCGGGAGGGACTAAGAGCACAGATACGCAGTATTTT. It encodes CASSLFGLAGGTKSTDTQYF.

The chain has TRBV11-3 and TRBJ1-1; D is unresolved. Between the trimmed V and J ends, which lost 3 bases and 8 bases, there was a span of 7 bases. The length of the CDR3 is 11 residues. Germline CDR1 is SGHNT and CDR2 is YENEEA. The CDR3 protein is CASSFLEEAFF. CDR3 sequence (DNA): TGTGCCAGCAGCTTTTTGGAGGAAGCTTTCTTT.

The genes are TRBV5-6 and TRBJ1-2, with 8 positions matching TRBD1. The CDR3 has 16 residues. V lost 0 bases to trimming and J lost 2 bases; unmatched junction nucleotides: 6. Germline-derived CDR1 and CDR2 are SGHDT and YYEEEE. The CDR3 is CASSLGTGSMNYGYTF. The CDR3 coding sequence is TGTGCCAGCAGCTTGGGGACAGGGAGTATGAACTATGGCTACACCTTC.

The sample holds a few counts of this clone. J is TRBJ1-5 and V is TRBV4-1; 11 positions agree with TRBD1. The germline V gene encodes CDR1 MGHRA and CDR2 YSYEKL. This CDR3 region has 15 residues. V lost 3 bases to trimming and J lost 6 bases; unmatched junction nucleotides: 4. The CDR3, as DNA: TGCGCCAGCAGCCATGGGACAGGGGGAGGTCAGCCCCAGCATTTT. Translating gives CASSHGTGGGQPQHF.

This clone was recorded only once. The chain joins TRBV6-6 to TRBJ1-1; D not resolved. V lost 2 bases and J 5 bases, leaving 9 bases between the germline ends. The CDR3 has 13 residues. Germline lookup yields CDR1 MNHNY and CDR2 SVGAGI (reference sequence). CDR3 sequence reads: CASSYGVGTEAFF. DNA for the CDR3: TGTGCCAGCAGTTACGGGGTTGGAACTGAAGCTTTCTTT.

In its sample, this clone was seen once. The chain uses TRBV6-5 and TRBJ2-7, with TRBD1 identical over 7 bases. V lost 6 bases, J lost 4 bases, and 3 bases stayed unmatched. Germline lookup yields CDR1 MNHEY and CDR2 SVGAGI. The CDR3 runs 12 residues. This chain's CDR3 is CASSRQGYEQYF. In nucleotides, the CDR3 is TGTGCCAGCAGCCGACAGGGTTACGAGCAGTACTTC.

J is TRBJ2-3 and V is TRBV11-1; D gene uncertain. The ends were cut back, 1 base at V and 0 bases at J, with 11 bases in the middle. Germline V CDR1 and CDR2: SGHAT, FQDESV (reference sequence). This CDR3 is 16 amino acids long. The CDR3 loop is CASSLEYFASTDTQYF. The CDR3 DNA reads as TGTGCCAGCAGCTTAGAGTATTTCGCTAGCACAGATACGCAGTATTTT. Based on the CDR3 plus reference TRBV11-1 and TRBJ2-3, the full variable domain is EAEVAQSPRYKITEKSQAVAFWCDPISGHATLYWYRQILGQGPELLVQFQDESVVDDSQLPKDRFSAERLKGVDSTLKIQPAELGDSAMYLCASSLEYFASTDTQYFGPGTRLTVL.

This sequence joins TRBV5-6 and TRBJ2-5, with D hard to call. Germline V CDR1 and CDR2: SGHDT, YYEEEE. The CDR3 has 13 residues. The V and J ends lost 2 bases and 2 bases respectively, with 7 bases between them. The CDR3 is CASSFNRQETQYF. In nucleotides, the CDR3 is TGTGCCAGCAGCTTCAACAGACAAGAGACCCAGTACTTC.

This clone appeared once. The chain combines TRBV11-1 with TRBJ1-1, with a possible D match to TRBD1 (5 bases). V lost 6 bases to trimming and J lost 1 base, with 12 bases between them. Per germline, CDR1 SGHAT and CDR2 FQDESV (reference sequence). The CDR3 covers 14 residues. CDR3 in amino acids: CASSETDSNTEAFF. DNA of the CDR3: TGTGCCAGCAGTGAGACAGATTCGAACACTGAAGCTTTCTTT. Using reference TRBV11-1 and TRBJ1-1 for the parts outside the CDR3, the full variable domain is EAEVAQSPRYKITEKSQAVAFWCDPISGHATLYWYRQILGQGPELLVQFQDESVVDDSQLPKDRFSAERLKGVDSTLKIQPAELGDSAMYLCASSETDSNTEAFFGQGTRLTVV.

The V gene is TRBV6-1, the J gene TRBJ1-5, with TRBD1 matching over 7 bases. The J segment lost 3 bases and the V segment lost 4 bases, leaving 12 bases of the junction unmatched. Germline values: CDR1 MNHNS, CDR2 SASEGT. The CDR3 has 17 amino acids. CDR3: CASSVFGTAFFNQPQHF. The CDR3, as DNA: TGTGCCAGCAGTGTCTTCGGGACAGCCTTTTTCAATCAGCCCCAGCATTTT.

CDR3 protein: CASSKLAGGWNEQFF. DNA for the CDR3: TGTGCCAGCAGCAAACTAGCGGGGGGGTGGAATGAGCAGTTCTTC. V usage is TRBV14 and J usage is TRBJ2-1; 13 nucleotides align to TRBD2. Germline V lookup: CDR1 SGHDN, CDR2 FVKESK. J was trimmed by 7 bases and V by 5 bases; bases with no gene match: 5. The CDR3 contains 15 residues.

This chain joins TRBV4-3 and TRBJ2-7; TRBD2 aligns across 7 bases. CDR1 LGHNA and CDR2 YSLEER come from the germline V gene. After removal of 0 bases from V and 3 bases from J, the junction contained 2 bases not matched to a gene. The CDR3 totals 14 residues. Written as DNA, the CDR3 is TGCGCCAGCAGCCAAGATTCGGGGGGCTACGAGCAGTACTTC. Translating gives CASSQDSGGYEQYF.

This chain joins TRBV2 and TRBJ1-5; perhaps TRBD1 as D (6 bases). With 6 bases removed from V and 3 bases from J, the gap between germline ends came to 12 bases. The CDR3 has 14 residues. Germline assignment: CDR1 SNHLY and CDR2 FYNNEI. The CDR3 coding sequence is TGTGCCAGCAGCGTCGGACAGTACAATCAGCCCCAGCATTTT. Its protein is CASSVGQYNQPQHF.